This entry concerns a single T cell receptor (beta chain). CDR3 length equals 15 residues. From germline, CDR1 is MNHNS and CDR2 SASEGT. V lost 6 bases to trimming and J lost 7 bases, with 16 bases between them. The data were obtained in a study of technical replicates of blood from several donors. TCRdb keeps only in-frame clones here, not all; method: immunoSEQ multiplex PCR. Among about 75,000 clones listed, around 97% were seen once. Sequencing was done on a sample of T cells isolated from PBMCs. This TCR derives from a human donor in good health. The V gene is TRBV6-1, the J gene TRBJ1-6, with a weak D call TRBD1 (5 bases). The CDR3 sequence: CASRSGGGWNSPLHF. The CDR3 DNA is TGTGCCAGCAGGAGCGGGGGAGGATGGAATTCACCCCTCCACTTT.